This T cell receptor (beta chain) was obtained from a study of T cells in Graves' hyperthyroidism and ophthalmopathy. Study results and limitations: Classification by a 13 V-J model distinguished ophthalmopathy from stable hyperthyroidism.

Criteria for exclusion of patients were uncontrolled infection, other autoimmune disease, pregnancy or lactation. Together with thyroid ultrasound, orbital computed tomography, serum thyroxine and TRAb, clinical symptoms were used for diagnoses. The PBMCs had their origin in 10 ml of fresh peripheral blood. Turning to this clonotype: Its antigen is unidentified.

There were TCR beta CDR3 regions amplified from RNA transcripts. The primer set for the first-round RT-PCR of the TCR CDR3 was HTBI. MiXCR, applied by TCRdb to the multiplex PCR reads, yields one record per CDR3 protein. This sample yields about 400,000 distinct CDR3 sequences, of which approximately 15% are seen a single time; about 33% belongs to the top ten. This CDR3 has 15 amino acids. Germline loops: CDR1 MNHNS, CDR2 SASEGT. Between the trimmed V and J ends, which lost 1 base and 4 bases, there was a span of 13 bases. The TCR comes from a woman aged 30 to 39 with Graves' hyperthyroidism. The J gene is TRBJ1-2, the V gene TRBV6-1, with no clear D. Specimen: blood. DNA of the CDR3: TGTGCCAGCAGTGAAGTCGGTGGCAGGAGCTATGGCTACACCTTC. Its translation is CASSEVGGRSYGYTF.